These 19 T cell receptor beta chains came from one sample sequenced in a study of T-cell memory formation after mild COVID-19. TCRdb recomputed calls from the 5' RACE reads with MiXCR, one row per CDR3 protein. The sample carries fewer than 150,000 distinct CDR3 sequences, 22% recorded once. Source material: PBMCs or a T cell subset sorted from them (not recorded which). These receptors all stem from a man younger than 30 who had mild COVID-19 (a few samples of this study predate the infection). Cell type and time point are not known.

This clonotype was seen a handful of times. Here the CDR3 DNA reads TGTGCCAGCAGTTCACAGGGGGACAAAAACATTCAGTACTTC. Translating gives CASSSQGDKNIQYF. The V call is TRBV12-3 or TRBV12-4, the J call TRBJ2-4; 8 positions agree with TRBD1. With 4 bases clipped from V and 3 bases from J, the junction kept 2 bases outside the gene matches. The length of the CDR3 is 14 residues.

This clonotype has only a few counts. This chain links TRBV7-8 with TRBJ1-5; 9 nucleotides agree with TRBD1. The CDR3 length is 16 residues. Per the germline V gene, CDR1 is SGHVS and CDR2 is FQNEAQ. V lost 1 base and J lost 0; bases outside the gene matches: 1. CDR3 DNA: TGTGCCAGCAGCTTAGGGACAGGGGTTAGCAATCAGCCCCAGCATTTT. Translating gives CASSLGTGVSNQPQHF.

V is TRBV6-5 and J is TRBJ2-7; maybe TRBD2 (5 bases). Trimming took off 6 bases at V and 2 bases at J, with 29 bases between the two ends. The CDR3 extends over 19 amino acids. In germline, CDR1 is MNHEY, CDR2 SVGAGI. The CDR3 DNA is TGTGCCAGCAGCCTAGTTCGTGCCGCGTGGAGGAACGGCGCCTACGAGCAGTACGTC. Amino acid sequence: CASSLVRAAWRNGAYEQYV.

This rearrangement joins TRBV6-4 to TRBJ2-3, with D possibly TRBD2 on 6 matching bases. The germline V and J ends were trimmed by 3 bases and 2 bases, with 9 bases remaining between them. CDR3 length: 14 amino acids. Per the germline V gene, CDR1 is MRHNA and CDR2 is SNTAGT. The CDR3 DNA reads as TGTGCCAGCAGTGAGGGGGAGGCCACAGATACGCAGTATTTT. Its protein product is CASSEGEATDTQYF.

This chain uses TRBV7-6 with TRBJ2-7, with D possibly matching TRBD1 (5 bases). This CDR3 contains 13 residues. Per the germline V gene, CDR1 is SGHVS and CDR2 is FNYEAQ. The V end lost 5 bases, the J end lost 4 bases, and 12 bases lay between the germline ends. The CDR3 DNA reads as TGTGCCAGCAGCACAAGGCAGGGATACGAGCAGTACTTC. It encodes CASSTRQGYEQYF.

The V and J genes are TRBV7-8 and TRBJ2-1, with 11 bases lining up with TRBD1. The CDR3 is 15 amino acids. Germline CDR1 reads SGHVS; CDR2 reads FQNEAQ. The V gene end was trimmed by 5 bases and the J gene end by 10 bases; junction bases not matched to a gene: 10. The CDR3 DNA is TGTGCCAGCAGCCCCAGGACAGGGGGCTTTAGGGAGCAGTTCTTC. As protein: CASSPRTGGFREQFF.

J is TRBJ2-1 and V is TRBV27, with no clear D. CDR3 length: 12 amino acids. Germline CDR1 reads MNHEY; CDR2 reads SMNVEV (reference sequence). Trimming stripped 3 bases from V and 5 bases from J, with 5 bases between. In DNA, the CDR3 is TGTGCCAGCAGTTTCCCGGACAATGAGCAGTTCTTC. This translates into CASSFPDNEQFF.

This clonotype was counted a few times. The chain employs TRBV12-3 or TRBV12-4 and TRBJ2-1, with D possibly being TRBD1 (5 bases). V was clipped by 5 bases and J by 2 bases, with 19 bases between them. The CDR3 consists of 17 residues. The CDR3 bases are TGTGCCAGCAGTCTGGGTTCTCGGCAGGGTGCCTACAATGAGCAGTTCTTC. It translates to CASSLGSRQGAYNEQFF.

The chain combines TRBV6-1 with TRBJ2-1, with 7 bases that match TRBD2. The CDR3 length is 15 residues. Trimming at V came to 1 base and at J to 3 bases, leaving 3 bases not matched to a gene. The germline V gene has CDR1 MNHNS and CDR2 SASEGT. CDR3 DNA sequence: TGTGCCAGCAGTGAAGAAGGCGGGGGCTACAATGAGCAGTTCTTC. It is translated as CASSEEGGGYNEQFF.

V and J are TRBV20-1 and TRBJ2-7; D remains ambiguous. V lost 0 bases, J lost 4 bases, and 19 bases lay in between. Germline CDR1 DFQATT, CDR2 SNEGSKA (reference sequence). This CDR3 has 16 amino acids. CDR3 amino acids: CSARDQDRVTLYEQYF. CDR3 sequence (DNA): TGCAGTGCTAGAGATCAGGATCGTGTCACGTTGTACGAGCAGTACTTC.

This clonotype was counted between two and nine times. The chain has TRBV29-1 and TRBJ2-1, with no clear D. CDR1 is SQVTM and CDR2 is ANQGSEA in the germline V gene. V was shortened by 7 bases and J by 9 bases, with 13 bases between the two germline ends. The CDR3 length is 11 residues. CDR3 nucleotides: TGCAGCGGCAATTTCCTGGGTGAGCAGTTCTTC. It encodes CSGNFLGEQFF.

The V call is TRBV7-6, the J call TRBJ2-3, with 8 bases fitting TRBD2. V was pared by 2 bases and J by 6 bases, with 10 bases of the junction left unmatched. This CDR3 spans 16 amino acids. The germline V gene encodes CDR1 SGHVS and CDR2 FNYEAQ. CDR3 nucleotides: TGTGCCAGCAGCTTAAGACCCGGGACTAGTGGGGATACGCAGTATTTT. This translates into CASSLRPGTSGDTQYF.

The genes are TRBV9 and TRBJ2-7; 9 bases line up with TRBD1. From germline, CDR1 is SGDLS and CDR2 YYNGEE. Trimming cost V 6 bases and J 5 bases; bases outside gene matches: 6. The CDR3 is made up of 13 amino acids. CDR3 bases: TGTGCCAGCACCACCGGACAGGGGAACGAGCAGTACTTC. This sequence encodes CASTTGQGNEQYF.

This clonotype was detected a few times. This rearrangement joins TRBV4-1 to TRBJ1-4, with TRBD1 matching 11 bases. V shed 4 bases and J 7 bases; nucleotides not matched to a gene: 2. The length of the CDR3 is 14 residues. The germline gives CDR1 MGHRA, CDR2 YSYEKL. The CDR3 loop reads CASSLGTGGEKLFF. As DNA, the CDR3 is TGCGCCAGCAGCCTTGGGACAGGGGGTGAAAAACTGTTTTTT.

The chain uses TRBV5-4 and TRBJ2-1, with 8 nucleotides matching TRBD2. Germline CDR1 reads SGHNT; CDR2 reads YYREEE (reference sequence). There are 15 residues in the CDR3. V was pared by 4 bases and J by 2 bases, with 5 bases of the junction left unmatched. The CDR3 nucleotides are TGTGCCAGCAGCCCCGGGGGGGCCACCTACAATGAGCAGTTCTTC. It yields the protein CASSPGGATYNEQFF.

The chain uses TRBV5-1 and TRBJ2-7, with no clear D. This CDR3 spans 11 amino acids. Per germline, CDR1 SGHRS and CDR2 YFSETQ. V was clipped by 1 base and J by 5 bases, with 4 bases between them. The CDR3 sequence is CASSLFHEQYV. Written as DNA, the CDR3 is TGCGCCAGCAGCTTGTTCCACGAGCAGTACGTC.

The chain uses TRBV28 and TRBJ2-4; D is unclear. The V end lost 6 bases, the J end lost 0 bases, and 9 bases lay between the germline ends. Germline V lookup: CDR1 MDHEN, CDR2 SYDVKM. This CDR3 contains 14 residues. In nucleotides, the CDR3 is TGTGCCAGCAGCCGGAGAATAGCCAAAAACATTCAGTACTTC. Amino acid sequence: CASSRRIAKNIQYF.

This clonotype has a handful of counts. The chain joins TRBV6-2 or TRBV6-3 to TRBJ2-1, with D possibly TRBD2 on 6 matching bases. The CDR3 length is 14 residues. Germline lookup yields CDR1 MNHEY and CDR2 SVGEGT. V was trimmed by 2 bases and J by 7 bases, leaving 12 bases between them. CDR3 amino acids: CASSYRGTGNEQFF. CDR3 nucleotides: TGTGCCAGCAGTTACCGGGGGACGGGGAATGAGCAGTTCTTC.

The chain employs TRBV4-1 and TRBJ2-2; the D call may be TRBD1 or TRBD2 (5 bases each). The CDR3 has 15 amino acids. V was clipped by 0 bases and J by 5 bases, with 10 bases between them. Germline CDR1 and CDR2: MGHRA and YSYEKL. In DNA, the CDR3 is TGCGCCAGCAGCCAAGATTGGGGGAAGACCGGGGAGCTGTTTTTT. This codes for CASSQDWGKTGELFF.